These 29 T cell receptor beta chains were all obtained from the same sample, sequenced in a study of T-cell memory formation after mild COVID-19 (dated by TCRdb to about 2021). To prepare the library, 5' RACE was applied. The data were produced on an Illumina NovaSeq 6000. TCRdb applied fastp at Q25 and MiXCR to the public reads, then kept only in-frame beta chains. Records with the same CDR3 protein are collapsed into one entry carrying the most frequent genes and DNA. The sample data list 130,000 to 150,000 distinct CDR3 sequences, and around 5.8% of these were observed just once. The ten biggest clones cover approximately 2.2% of the sample. Sequenced material: PBMCs or a T cell subset sorted from them (not recorded which). Receptors originate from an adult woman who had mild COVID-19 (a few samples of this study predate the infection). The sample titles of this study are shuffled in the database, so cell type and time point are left out; the donor was told from shared clones.

This clonotype occurred a few times. CDR3 sequence reads: CASSLAHKLLEQFF. As DNA, the CDR3 is TGTGCCAGCAGTTTAGCGCACAAGCTCTTAGAGCAGTTCTTC. The chain carries TRBV12-3 or TRBV12-4 and TRBJ2-1; no clear D gene. V was pared by 0 bases and J by 10 bases, with 13 bases between. The length of the CDR3 is 14 residues.

The chain carries TRBV7-9 and TRBJ2-5, with 7 nucleotides matching TRBD2. The germline CDR1 and CDR2 sequences are SEHNR and FQNEAQ (reference sequence). The CDR3 is made up of 14 amino acids. V was clipped by 1 base and J by 4 bases; unmatched bases: 3. DNA for the CDR3: TGTGCCAGCAGCTTAGGGGCGGGAGTAGAGACCCAGTACTTC. It translates to CASSLGAGVETQYF.

This clonotype was seen many times. The chain combines TRBV4-2 with TRBJ2-1; the match to TRBD2 covers 9 bases. V shed 2 bases, J shed 0 bases, and the junction held 8 bases outside the gene matches. The CDR3 contains 18 residues. CDR1 LGHNA and CDR2 YNFKEQ come from the germline V gene. Here the CDR3 DNA reads TGTGCCAGCAGCCAAACTCTTAGCGGGGGAGGCTCCTACAATGAGCAGTTCTTC. It specifies CASSQTLSGGGSYNEQFF.

V is TRBV5-1 and J is TRBJ2-1, with 8 bases matching TRBD2. The CDR3 spans 14 residues. The V gene end was trimmed by 4 bases and the J gene end by 7 bases; junction bases not matched to a gene: 7. Germline V CDR1 and CDR2: SGHRS, YFSETQ. The CDR3 nucleotides are TGCGCCAGCAGCCCCTTCGGGGGGGCGAATGAGCAGTTCTTC. Translating it yields CASSPFGGANEQFF.

This sequence joins TRBV12-3 or TRBV12-4 and TRBJ1-2; D is possibly TRBD1 (5 bases). The CDR3 runs 14 residues. Trimming took off 4 bases at V and 4 bases at J, with 13 bases between the two ends. As DNA, the CDR3 is TGTGCCAGCAGTTGGGGCGGAAACATCTATGGCTACACCTTC. It translates to CASSWGGNIYGYTF.

This clonotype was counted only a few times. V gene TRBV29-1 combines with J gene TRBJ2-5; 9 bases line up with TRBD2. Per germline, CDR1 SQVTM and CDR2 ANQGSEA. The CDR3 has 13 residues. Unmatched junction bases numbered 2, after V lost 4 bases and J lost 2 bases. Written as DNA, the CDR3 is TGCAGCGTTGCGACTAGCGGACAAGAGACCCAGTACTTC. It yields the protein CSVATSGQETQYF.

The V gene is TRBV25-1, the J gene TRBJ2-3; D may match TRBD1 or TRBD2 (6 bases each). This CDR3 spans 14 amino acids. Germline CDR1 and CDR2: MGHDK and SYGVNS. Trimming took 8 bases from V and 6 from J, leaving 18 bases between them. CDR3 loop: CASQREGGRDTQYF. The CDR3 DNA reads TGTGCCAGCCAAAGAGAGGGGGGCCGGGATACGCAGTATTTT.

Only a few counts were recorded for this clonotype. The CDR3 bases are TGTGCCAGCAGCTTAGATCTTAGTACCTACAATGAGCAGTTCTTC. Translated, it gives CASSLDLSTYNEQFF. The V gene is TRBV7-2, the J gene TRBJ2-1, with D unclear. There are 15 residues in the CDR3. Germline V lookup: CDR1 SGHTA, CDR2 FQGNSA. V was shortened by 1 base and J by 2 bases, with 9 bases between the two germline ends.

This clonotype has a count of ten or more. The rearrangement links TRBV7-8 to TRBJ2-5; TRBD2 matches 7 bases. V shed 5 bases and J 0 bases; nucleotides not matched to a gene: 12. Germline V gene data show CDR1 as SGHVS and CDR2 as FQNEAQ. The CDR3 has 17 residues. The CDR3, as DNA: TGTGCCAGCAGCCTCCCCCGGGACTACCAGTACCAAGAGACCCAGTACTTC. Translating gives CASSLPRDYQYQETQYF.

This clonotype was counted ten times or more. This chain links TRBV11-3 with TRBJ2-1, with D possibly matching TRBD1 (6 bases). V was pared by 4 bases and J by 7 bases, with 14 bases between. CDR3 length equals 14 residues. Germline loops: CDR1 SGHNT, CDR2 YENEEA. For the CDR3, the DNA is TGTGCCAGCAGCTCGACAGGCCGGGGTAATGAGCAGTTCTTC. Amino acids: CASSSTGRGNEQFF.

In this sample, this clonotype turned up a few times. The chain couples TRBV9 to TRBJ1-6; D perhaps matches TRBD1 (5 bases). V was cut by 4 bases and J by 0 bases, with 11 bases left in between. Germline CDR1 SGDLS, CDR2 YYNGEE. The CDR3 spans 16 residues. The CDR3 nucleotides read TGTGCCAGCAGCCCACGGGGGAGCTCCTATAATTCACCCCTCCACTTT. As protein: CASSPRGSSYNSPLHF.

The genes are TRBV7-2 and TRBJ2-7; D is undetermined. V was pared by 2 bases and J by 6 bases, with 5 bases between. Germline loops: CDR1 SGHTA, CDR2 FQGNSA. The CDR3 covers 11 residues. CDR3 in amino acids: CASSLRSEQYF. The CDR3, as DNA: TGTGCCAGCAGCTTACGGAGCGAGCAGTACTTC.

The genes are TRBV7-8 and TRBJ1-1; 7 bases agree with TRBD1. V was clipped by 7 bases and J by 1 base; unmatched bases: 6. This CDR3 is built from 14 residues. CDR1 and CDR2 (germline): SGHVS, FQNEAQ. The DNA for the CDR3 is TGTGCCAGCAAAACCGGGACAGCGAACACTGAAGCTTTCTTT. Translated: CASKTGTANTEAFF.

This clonotype was observed a few times. The rearrangement links TRBV2 to TRBJ2-5, with 15 positions matching TRBD2. Germline V lookup: CDR1 SNHLY, CDR2 FYNNEI. This CDR3 has 16 amino acids. V lost 6 bases to trimming and J lost 5 bases; unmatched junction nucleotides: 7. CDR3 loop: CASSRGLAGGAETQYF. DNA of the CDR3: TGTGCCAGCAGCCGGGGACTAGCGGGAGGAGCGGAGACCCAGTACTTC.

This clonotype has only a few counts. The chain uses TRBV12-3 or TRBV12-4 and TRBJ2-5; 8 bases align to TRBD2. V gave up 2 bases and J gave up 2 bases; unmatched junction bases: 7. The CDR3 consists of 16 residues. The chain's CDR3 is CASSLPGLGKQETQYF. The CDR3, as DNA: TGTGCCAGCAGTTTACCGGGACTAGGAAAACAAGAGACCCAGTACTTC.

The gene calls are TRBV20-1 and TRBJ2-5; 7 nucleotides agree with TRBD1. The ends lost 6 bases at V and 4 bases at J; junction bases unmatched: 8. The CDR3 runs to 13 residues. Germline V lookup: CDR1 DFQATT, CDR2 SNEGSKA (reference sequence). The DNA of the CDR3 is TGCAGTGCGATACAGGGGTCATCAGAGACCCAGTACTTC. This gives the protein CSAIQGSSETQYF.

This clonotype was detected many times. V usage is TRBV5-1 and J usage is TRBJ2-1; the match to TRBD2 covers 9 bases. The CDR3 covers 16 residues. Germline trimming cut 0 bases from V and 7 bases from J; bases unmatched to any gene: 8. CDR1 is SGHRS, CDR2 YFSETQ, per germline. The chain's CDR3 is CASSLAGVAGANEQFF. The CDR3, as DNA: TGCGCCAGCAGCTTGGCGGGGGTAGCGGGAGCTAATGAGCAGTTCTTC.

There are many counts of this clonotype. The chain combines TRBV7-2 with TRBJ2-1; the match to TRBD1 covers 10 bases. Germline V gives CDR1 SGHTA, CDR2 FQGNSA. This CDR3 has 14 amino acids. The J segment lost 9 bases and the V segment lost 5 bases, leaving 7 bases of the junction unmatched. CDR3 residues: CASSRDRGPVEQFF. For the CDR3, the DNA is TGTGCCAGCAGCCGAGACAGGGGGCCGGTTGAGCAGTTCTTC.

In its sample, this clonotype was seen many times. This rearrangement joins TRBV7-7 to TRBJ2-1, with 7 bases that match TRBD1. The germline V gene has CDR1 SSHAT and CDR2 FNYEAQ (reference sequence). The trim removed 1 base at V and 9 bases at J, leaving 3 bases unmatched. This CDR3 has 13 amino acids. The chain's CDR3 is CASSLGGTAEQFF. CDR3 in DNA: TGTGCCAGCAGCTTAGGTGGGACAGCTGAGCAGTTCTTC.

This clonotype was seen at least ten times. The V and J genes are TRBV5-1 and TRBJ2-7; 9 bases fit TRBD1. CDR1 and CDR2 from the germline V gene are SGHRS and YFSETQ. This CDR3 spans 16 amino acids. Trimming cost V 3 bases and J 3 bases; bases outside gene matches: 10. As DNA, the CDR3 is TGCGCCAGCAGCTACGAATCTGGACAGGGGTTCTACGAGCAGTACTTC. Its translation is CASSYESGQGFYEQYF.

This clonotype appeared many times. This chain links TRBV29-1 with TRBJ2-1, with 9 bases that match TRBD1. CDR3 length equals 14 residues. The germline gives CDR1 SQVTM, CDR2 ANQGSEA. V trimming: 4 bases; J trimming: 12 bases; junction bases outside the gene matches: 13. The CDR3 sequence: CSVVGQGTIRGQFF. CDR3 bases: TGCAGCGTTGTAGGACAGGGGACTATACGGGGGCAGTTCTTC.

This clonotype was counted ten times or more. The chain has TRBV27 and TRBJ1-1; D perhaps matches TRBD1 (6 bases). Germline V gene sequence: CDR1 MNHEY, CDR2 SMNVEV (reference sequence). The CDR3 extends over 13 amino acids. Trimming took off 6 bases at V and 2 bases at J, with 10 bases between the two ends. The DNA for the CDR3 is TGTGCCAGCAGACTCAGGGGTAACACTGAAGCTTTCTTT. Translating it yields CASRLRGNTEAFF.

At least ten counts were recorded for this clonotype. The V call is TRBV30, the J call TRBJ2-5; D gene unclear. V gave up 0 bases and J gave up 5 bases, with 16 bases separating them. This CDR3 comprises 15 residues. CDR1 GTSNPN and CDR2 SVGIG come from the germline V gene (reference sequence). CDR3 in amino acids: CAWSVGTYGAETQYF. CDR3 nucleotide sequence: TGTGCCTGGAGTGTAGGAACCTACGGAGCGGAGACCCAGTACTTC.

This clonotype was recorded at least ten times. CDR3 in DNA: TGCGCCAGCAGCCAATTGGGACTAGCGGGGGGTCCTAGCTCCTACAATGAGCAGTTCTTC. Encoded protein: CASSQLGLAGGPSSYNEQFF. The chain combines TRBV4-1 with TRBJ2-1, with 15 bases matching TRBD2. V was clipped by 2 bases and J by 0 bases; unmatched bases: 8. This CDR3 is 20 amino acids long. CDR1 and CDR2 from the germline V gene are MGHRA and YSYEKL.

Ten or more counts support this clonotype. The J gene is TRBJ2-7, the V gene TRBV7-9; 7 nucleotides align to TRBD1. Looked up from germline, CDR1 is SEHNR and CDR2 is FQNEAQ (reference sequence). CDR3 size: 14 residues. Germline trimming cut 1 base from V and 1 base from J; bases unmatched to any gene: 1. The CDR3 region has the DNA TGTGCCAGCAGCTTAGAACAGGGGTCCTACGAGCAGTACTTC. The encoded protein is CASSLEQGSYEQYF.

This chain connects TRBV5-5 to TRBJ1-5; the D gene is possibly TRBD1 (6 bases). The CDR3 covers 14 residues. Trimming pared 3 bases from V and 6 bases from J, leaving 13 bases between. Germline CDR1 SGHKS, CDR2 YYEKEE (reference sequence). The chain's CDR3 is CASSSVGAGQPQHF. CDR3 sequence (DNA): TGTGCCAGCAGCTCGGTGGGGGCCGGTCAGCCCCAGCATTTT.

This clonotype has at least ten counts. This CDR3 reads CASSRTQAGESYEQYF. In DNA, the CDR3 is TGCGCCAGCAGCCGAACTCAAGCGGGAGAATCCTACGAGCAGTACTTC. The V call is TRBV5-1, the J call TRBJ2-7; TRBD2 matches at 8 bases. V trimming: 4 bases; J trimming: 1 base; junction bases outside the gene matches: 10. Germline CDR1 SGHRS, CDR2 YFSETQ. CDR3 length: 16 residues.

This clonotype has more than one count but fewer than ten. The chain carries TRBV2 and TRBJ2-7; TRBD2 matches at 8 bases. CDR3 size: 13 residues. Germline CDR1 and CDR2: SNHLY and FYNNEI. Losses at the gene ends were 6 bases for V and 3 bases for J; bases not matched to a gene: 4. CDR3 protein: CASRRTSRYEQYF. CDR3 in DNA: TGTGCCAGCAGACGGACTAGCCGCTACGAGCAGTACTTC.

The rearrangement joins TRBV19 to TRBJ2-7; a weak D match, TRBD1 (6 bases). This CDR3 has 16 residues. CDR1 is LNHDA, CDR2 SQIVND, per germline (reference sequence). The ends were cut back, 5 bases at V and 0 bases at J, with 17 bases in the middle. The CDR3 region has the DNA TGTGCCAGTAGTCTTTCCGACAGGCCGAGCTCCTACGAGCAGTACTTC. It specifies CASSLSDRPSSYEQYF.